The clone carrying this T cell receptor beta chain was recorded many times. Its antigen is unidentified. Deletions cut 4 bases from V and 6 bases from J, with 10 bases between. There are 12 residues in the CDR3. Germline V lookup: CDR1 SGHVS, CDR2 FNYEAQ. Researchers turned away patients with other autoimmune diseases, uncontrolled infections, pregnancy or lactation. The data are from a study of Graves' ophthalmopathy and Graves' hyperthyroidism. Study in general: Peripheral blood was gathered at first diagnosis, ahead of any treatment whatsoever. Study-wide results and limits: Ophthalmopathy and stable hyperthyroidism were discriminated by a 13-signature model, with over 85% sensitivity and 81.08% specificity.

The TCR beta CDR3 regions underwent amplification from RNA transcripts. HTBI primers were employed in first-round RT-PCR, then a second-round multiplex PCR followed. Via MiXCR, TCRdb re-called the multiplex PCR reads, giving one row per CDR3 protein. The data contain 200,000 to 250,000 distinct CDR3 sequences, 20% to 25% of them seen just once; the ten biggest clones take up about 40%. This TCR was recovered from a woman aged 45-60 years with Graves' ophthalmopathy. Specimen: peripheral blood. The genes are TRBV7-6 and TRBJ2-7, with D possibly matching TRBD1 (6 bases). The CDR3, as DNA: TGTGCCAGCAGCTCCGCAGGGGTCGAGCAGTACTTC. Translating it yields CASSSAGVEQYF.